Detailed here is one T cell receptor (beta chain). The antigen this receptor binds is unknown. No much larger clone is present one base from it, and per-base qualities are unavailable. Donors were healthy HIV-negative adults with no recently reported acute infections or vaccinations. Every donor was a Caucasian adult living in Nashville, Tennessee, USA. CD4+ T cells were enriched by magnetic negative selection; naive cells were then positively selected on CD45RA, and the negative fraction formed the memory subset. After blood collection by leukapheresis, PBMCs were isolated using Ficoll-Histopaque density gradient centrifugation and then cryopreserved in the vapor phase of liquid nitrogen. Analytical flow cytometry was used to check the purity and quantity of each magnetically sorted T cell population. Genomic DNA was isolated from each sorted fraction and quantified by UV absorbance on a Nanodrop 2000c.

From cysteine to phenylalanine, the CDR3 is 15 amino acids long. CDR3 DNA is the only sequence kept; it has 45 bases, read in frame from the first base. Clipping removes 4 bases from V and 8 bases from J, with 13 as the unmatched junction base count. CDR1 and CDR2 are drawn from the germline V gene: ENHRY, SYGVKD. This specimen belongs to a study of shared clonotypes between healthy human individuals (dated by TCRdb to the early 2020s). Notes on the research overall: The cohort included three men and a couple of women between 18 and 49 years of age. Different laboratories and diverse techniques were used to prepare libraries and sequence TCR repertoires, to increase sequencing depth and limit assay-specific biases. The study deeply sequenced blood TCR repertoires of five healthy adults to estimate repertoire size and the extent of clonotype sharing between individuals. Between about 0.8 and 8.9 billion PBMCs per donor were obtained by leukapheresis. For each donor, CD4 naive and CD4 memory were each run on three plates, CD8 naive on two plates, and CD8 memory on one plate.

TCR CDR3 regions were amplified from genomic DNA by multiplex PCR using the deep immunoSEQ assay. For each cell subset, the extracted genomic DNA was distributed evenly across all wells of several immunoSEQ 96-well plates, and each plate served as one replicate. Each replicate PCR for sorted subsets received about 220 ng genomic DNA, equal to about 30,000 T cell genomes. Purified libraries were quantified with a Qubit 3.0 fluorometer, sized on a Bioanalyzer 2100, and re-quantified with the KAPA Library Quantification kit. A separate single-read 150-cycle Illumina NextSeq 550 flow cell was used to sequence each immunoSEQ 96-well plate. In the authors' own workflow: Because only junctional sequences without quality scores were contained in the immunoSEQ output, filtering matching that applied to full-length reads could not be performed. To assign V/J genes and CDR3, sequences were annotated using PyIR, a Python wrapper for IgBLAST v1.9, with IMGT germline references. Reads were removed for weak V/J assignments (E-value above 1e-6), missing CDR3, stop codons, out-of-frame junctions, or ambiguous translated residues. V3J clonotypes were defined by identical inferred V gene, J gene, and CDR3 amino acid sequence. To compute the percentage overlap between repertoires, the number of shared unique clonotypes was divided by the size of the smaller repertoire. Repertoire richness was assessed with RTK rarefaction, the Chao1 estimator, and Recon v2.1 estimates of unobserved clonotypes. OLGA was used to compute generation probabilities for all TCRbeta clonotypes that the gDNA method yielded from a handful of donors. TCRdb provides this immuneACCESS table in a form limited to in-frame rearrangements. Some clones are lacking; in checked studies, under half of them reflect an unresolved V gene, and why the rest are absent is not known. V and J calls plus clone size are reproduced from that table; the DNA served to infer D and trimming. The sample table lists some 660,000 clones, about 80% of them with a count of one. Jointly, the top ten make up roughly 2% of the sample.

The full study reports these points: The genetic and exposure-history diversity represented was limited by the small number of donors. Across several donors, 5% to 6% of naive CD4, roughly 3.8% of naive CD8, approximately 2.5% of memory CD4, and roughly 0.41% of memory CD8 clonotypes were shared. Compared with non-shared clonotypes, the clonotypes found in all four sorted-subset donors had higher generation probabilities. Pairwise subsampling indicated that sequencing depth was expected to affect the degree of clonotype sharing among donors. Naive subsets generally had larger estimated clonotype richness than memory subsets. Even with the large sequencing depth, rarefaction of the sorted-subset datasets indicated that sequencing was incomplete. Only blood was sampled, and tissue TCR repertoires likely differ from those in blood.

The sample comprised memory CD4+ T cells sorted from blood. Per the publication, the cell subset or site label means: CD45RA-negative fraction. Here the chain combines TRBV10-3 and TRBJ1-1; 7 nucleotides in the junction match TRBD1. This receptor was taken from a woman aged 25 to 39 in good health. The CDR3 reads CAISADKGQWGEAFF. The DNA is TGTGCCATCAGTGCTGACAAGGGACAGTGGGGAGAAGCTTTCTTT.